The 23 T cell receptor beta chains below all came from one sample that was sequenced in a study of blood T cell repertoires in COVID-19. Assay: immunoSEQ multiplex PCR; the TCRdb copy retains only in-frame clones and omits some. The sample yields 200,000 to 250,000 clones, 80% to 90% seen once. Sequenced input: peripheral blood. All receptors come from an elderly woman with COVID-19, enrolled during active disease.

The chain uses TRBV5-6 and TRBJ2-3, with TRBD1 matching 7 bases. The CDR3 runs 16 residues. Germline-derived CDR1 and CDR2 are SGHDT and YYEEEE. V gave up 1 base and J gave up 3 bases; unmatched junction bases: 8. The CDR3 bases are TGTGCCAGCAGCTTGTTCGAGACAGGGTCGACAGATACGCAGTATTTT. This encodes CASSLFETGSTDTQYF.

This rearrangement joins TRBV6-5 to TRBJ1-3; D unclear. This CDR3 has 15 amino acids. Germline V lookup: CDR1 MNHEY, CDR2 SVGAGI. V gave up 0 bases and J gave up 0 bases, with 6 bases separating them. The CDR3 DNA follows: TGTGCCAGCAGTTACTCGAGAATCTCTGGAAACACCATATATTTT. Its protein is CASSYSRISGNTIYF.

As DNA, the CDR3 is TGTGCCAGCAGTGAAAGGGGTCTGACTAGCGGCGAGCAGTACTTC. As protein: CASSERGLTSGEQYF. The chain carries TRBV6-1 and TRBJ2-7, with 9 bases lining up with TRBD2. V lost 2 bases, J lost 6 bases, and 8 bases stayed unmatched. This CDR3 is built from 15 residues. CDR1 and CDR2 (germline): MNHNS, SASEGT.

J is TRBJ1-6 and V is TRBV5-1; a possible D gene is TRBD1 (5 bases). CDR1 is SGHRS, CDR2 YFSETQ, per germline. CDR3 length: 13 amino acids. V lost 2 bases and J 9 bases, leaving 9 bases between the germline ends. CDR3 DNA sequence: TGCGCCAGCAGCTTCCTCGGGGGTTCACCCCTCCACTTT. Its translation is CASSFLGGSPLHF.

V is TRBV9 and J is TRBJ2-3, with D maybe TRBD2 (6 bases). Germline assignment: CDR1 SGDLS and CDR2 YYNGEE. The CDR3 is made up of 16 amino acids. V dropped 0 bases and J dropped 2 bases, with 13 bases sitting between them. This CDR3 reads CASSVGGAGYTDTQYF. The CDR3 DNA sequence: TGTGCCAGCAGCGTAGGCGGGGCGGGATACACAGATACGCAGTATTTT.

A single count supports this clone. This sequence joins TRBV6-5 and TRBJ2-7; weak D call: TRBD2 (6 bases). Per germline, CDR1 MNHEY and CDR2 SVGAGI. The CDR3 loop spans 14 amino acids. V lost 10 bases and J lost 1, with 17 bases in between. The CDR3 bases are TGTGCCACTCGCTTCGGGAGCTCTTCCTACGAGCAGTACTTC. Its protein is CATRFGSSSYEQYF.

The gene calls are TRBV7-9 and TRBJ2-7; D is ambiguous. The CDR3 is made up of 10 amino acids. Trimming shortened V by 5 bases and J by 5 bases, and 4 bases separated the two germline ends. The germline V gene has CDR1 SEHNR and CDR2 FQNEAQ (reference sequence). The CDR3, as DNA: TGTGCCAGCAGCCCTAACGAGCAGTACTTC. Translation gives CASSPNEQYF.

The rearrangement links TRBV7-3 to TRBJ1-6; TRBD1 matches 7 bases. Looked up from germline, CDR1 is SGHTA and CDR2 is FQGTGA. The CDR3 is 15 amino acids. V lost 5 bases to trimming and J lost 7 bases; unmatched junction nucleotides: 8. The CDR3 nucleotides read TGTGCCAGCAGCACCGGGACAGTCAGCAATTCACCCCTCCACTTT. This translates into CASSTGTVSNSPLHF.

The chain combines TRBV4-2 with TRBJ1-3; 8 bases fit TRBD1. Germline CDR1 reads LGHNA; CDR2 reads YNFKEQ. CDR3 size: 15 residues. V lost 4 bases to trimming and J lost 2 bases; unmatched junction nucleotides: 4. The CDR3 DNA is TGTGCCAGCAGCCCCCAGGGGGCGGCTGGAAACACCATATATTTT. This codes for CASSPQGAAGNTIYF.

This clone was counted only a few times. The rearrangement joins TRBV5-8 to TRBJ1-1, with 7 nucleotides matching TRBD1. The germline V gene has CDR1 SGHTS and CDR2 YDEGEE. With 2 bases clipped from V and 1 base from J, the junction kept 5 bases outside the gene matches. This CDR3 region has 15 residues. In DNA form, the CDR3 reads TGTGCCAGCAGCTTATATCAGGGGGAGAACACTGAAGCTTTCTTT. It translates to CASSLYQGENTEAFF.

This chain joins TRBV19 and TRBJ1-5; TRBD1 agrees at 7 bases. The CDR3 has 13 amino acids. Germline values: CDR1 LNHDA, CDR2 SQIVND (reference sequence). V trimming: 9 bases; J trimming: 6 bases; junction bases outside the gene matches: 8. Written as DNA, the CDR3 is TGTGCCAGCCGACAGGGACGGGGTCAGCCCCAGCATTTT. This gives the protein CASRQGRGQPQHF.

The rearrangement uses TRBV9 and TRBJ1-1; no reliable D call. The V end lost 0 bases, the J end lost 2 bases, and 14 bases lay between the germline ends. From germline, CDR1 is SGDLS and CDR2 YYNGEE. CDR3 length: 16 amino acids. The CDR3, as DNA: TGTGCCAGCAGCGTAGGAGGTACCTTAGAAAACACTGAAGCTTTCTTT. Translating it yields CASSVGGTLENTEAFF.

V gene TRBV27 combines with J gene TRBJ2-3; D is possibly TRBD2 (6 bases). Germline CDR1 MNHEY, CDR2 SMNVEV (reference sequence). The CDR3 covers 12 residues. V shed 2 bases and J shed 9 bases, with 9 bases lying between them. CDR3 in DNA: TGTGCCAGCAGTTTACCGGGGAGGACGCAGTATTTT. This gives the protein CASSLPGRTQYF.

The chain uses TRBV11-3 and TRBJ1-6; no clear D. The germline V gene has CDR1 SGHNT and CDR2 YENEEA. V lost 2 bases to trimming and J lost 0 bases, with 5 bases between them. This CDR3 is built from 15 residues. DNA of the CDR3: TGTGCCAGCAGCTTACGGGGCTCCTATAATTCACCCCTCCACTTT. Its translation: CASSLRGSYNSPLHF.

J is TRBJ1-1 and V is TRBV19; perhaps TRBD1 as D (5 bases). V dropped 6 bases and J dropped 7 bases, with 12 bases sitting between them. Germline loops: CDR1 LNHDA, CDR2 SQIVND (reference sequence). CDR3 size: 12 residues. CDR3 coding DNA: TGTGCCAGTAGGGGGCAGCACAATGAAGCTTTCTTT. Its translation: CASRGQHNEAFF.

The chain links TRBV18 to TRBJ1-2; tentatively, D is TRBD1 (6 bases). V lost 3 bases and J 7 bases, leaving 15 bases between the germline ends. This CDR3 is 14 amino acids long. Per the germline V gene, CDR1 is KGHSH and CDR2 is LQKENI. CDR3 DNA sequence: TGTGCCAGCTCACCGATGCTTGCAGGGGCTGGCTACACCTTC. It specifies CASSPMLAGAGYTF.

In DNA form, the CDR3 reads TGTGCCATCGGGACTAGCGCCCTCTACGAGCAGTACTTC. Amino acid sequence: CAIGTSALYEQYF. The V gene is TRBV10-3, the J gene TRBJ2-7; 10 nucleotides align to TRBD2. The CDR3 runs 13 residues. Germline-derived CDR1 and CDR2 are ENHRY and SYGVKD. V was pared by 8 bases and J by 3 bases, with 4 bases of the junction left unmatched.

J is TRBJ1-1 and V is TRBV6-5, with TRBD1 as a possible D gene (6 bases). The CDR3 consists of 15 residues. The ends were cut back, 2 bases at V and 0 bases at J, with 10 bases in the middle. Looked up from germline, CDR1 is MNHEY and CDR2 is SVGAGI. CDR3 nucleotides: TGTGCCAGCAGTTACCTCTACAGGGTGAACACTGAAGCTTTCTTT. This encodes CASSYLYRVNTEAFF.

The chain is built from TRBV24-1 and TRBJ2-3; maybe TRBD2 (5 bases). Deletions cut 2 bases from V and 6 bases from J, with 14 bases between. The CDR3 totals 15 residues. Germline V gene data show CDR1 as KGHDR and CDR2 as SFDVKD. CDR3: CATSDSGSRTDTQYF. For the CDR3, the DNA is TGTGCCACCAGTGATTCGGGATCACGGACTGATACGCAGTATTTT.

DNA for the CDR3: TGTGCCTGGAGTGTAGGGACACCGGAAAAACTGTTTTTT. Residues: CAWSVGTPEKLFF. The chain recombines TRBV30 with TRBJ1-4; the D gene is possibly TRBD1 (6 bases). The CDR3 totals 13 residues. Trimming left V 0 bases short and J 8 bases short, with 10 bases between. The V gene's germline CDR1 is GTSNPN and CDR2 SVGIG (reference sequence).

CDR3 sequence reads: CASSAGTGGNLNEQFF. CDR3 sequence (DNA): TGCGCCAGCAGCGCCGGGACAGGGGGGAATCTCAATGAGCAGTTCTTC. The rearrangement joins TRBV5-1 to TRBJ2-1; 11 bases map to TRBD1. The length of the CDR3 is 16 residues. Germline V gene data show CDR1 as SGHRS and CDR2 as YFSETQ. Trimming at V came to 4 bases and at J to 6 bases, leaving 9 bases not matched to a gene.

The J gene is TRBJ2-5, the V gene TRBV2, with D possibly matching TRBD2 (7 bases). This CDR3 is 14 amino acids long. Between the trimmed V and J ends, which lost 5 bases and 9 bases, there was a span of 19 bases. The germline V gene encodes CDR1 SNHLY and CDR2 FYNNEI. CDR3 coding DNA: TGTGCCAGCAGTCCTTTGGGGGGGGCCGGGCCCCAGTACTTC. Translated, it gives CASSPLGGAGPQYF.

The J gene is TRBJ2-3, the V gene TRBV28; TRBD2 matches at 7 bases. CDR3 length: 16 residues. Per germline, CDR1 MDHEN and CDR2 SYDVKM. Trimming took 4 bases from V and 1 from J; bases not matched to a gene: 8. The CDR3 loop is CASSSAAGVGTDTQYF. In DNA form, the CDR3 reads TGTGCCAGCAGTTCTGCGGCGGGAGTTGGCACAGATACGCAGTATTTT.